Below, 25 T cell receptor beta chains from the same sample are listed, as sequenced in a study of Graves' ophthalmopathy and Graves' hyperthyroidism. TCR beta CDR3 regions were amplified from RNA transcripts. HTBI primers were used in a first-round RT-PCR, which preceded a second-round multiplex PCR. MiXCR, run by TCRdb on the multiplex PCR reads, gives a single entry per CDR3 protein. This table has approximately 210,000 distinct CDR3 sequences, around 28% appearing once. The sequenced sample was peripheral blood. These receptors came from a man aged 50-59 years with Graves' ophthalmopathy.

This clonotype was seen a few times. The chain is built from TRBV27 and TRBJ2-5; 12 positions agree with TRBD2. From germline, CDR1 is MNHEY and CDR2 SMNVEV (reference sequence). The CDR3 has 16 residues. Trimming cost V 2 bases and J 3 bases; bases outside gene matches: 4. The CDR3 is CASSLLRTSGKETQYF. In DNA, the CDR3 is TGTGCCAGCAGTTTACTTCGGACTAGCGGGAAAGAGACCCAGTACTTC.

This clonotype appeared many times. The chain carries TRBV28 and TRBJ2-7; D might be TRBD2 (5 bases). Germline V gives CDR1 MDHEN, CDR2 SYDVKM. V lost 6 bases and J lost 7, with 16 bases in between. There are 13 residues in the CDR3. CDR3 loop: CASRPAGRGEQYF. For the CDR3, the DNA is TGTGCCAGCAGGCCTGCGGGTCGCGGTGAGCAGTACTTC. The whole variable domain, remainder taken from reference TRBV28 and TRBJ2-7, is DVKVTQSSRYLVKRTGEKVFLECVQDMDHENMFWYRQDPGLGLRLIYFSYDVKMKEKGDIPEGYSVSREKKERFSLILESASTNQTSMYLCASRPAGRGEQYFGPGTRLTVT.

This clonotype was observed many times. The gene calls are TRBV12-3 or TRBV12-4 and TRBJ1-6; D might be TRBD1 (5 bases). The length of the CDR3 is 14 residues. Trimming pared 8 bases from V and 7 bases from J, leaving 15 bases between. The CDR3 region is CASARQILNSPLHF. The CDR3 DNA follows: TGTGCCAGCGCAAGACAGATATTGAATTCACCCCTCCACTTT.

V is TRBV6-1 and J is TRBJ2-2, with D perhaps TRBD2 (6 bases). The germline V gene encodes CDR1 MNHNS and CDR2 SASEGT. Trimming took 4 bases from V and 5 from J, leaving 17 bases between them. The CDR3 contains 16 residues. CDR3 amino acids: CASSGHGGLGTGELFF. The CDR3 nucleotides are TGTGCCAGCAGTGGGCATGGAGGGCTGGGGACCGGGGAGCTGTTTTTT.

The rearrangement uses TRBV7-2 and TRBJ1-2; D remains ambiguous. Looked up from germline, CDR1 is SGHTA and CDR2 is FQGNSA. Trimming stripped 5 bases from V and 6 bases from J, with 13 bases between. The CDR3 length is 13 residues. The CDR3 DNA is TGTGCCAGCAGCGTTTACGTAGCCGATGGCTACACCTTC. Translation: CASSVYVADGYTF.

This clonotype was counted many times. The rearrangement uses TRBV7-2 and TRBJ2-7; tentative D call: TRBD2 (6 bases). The CDR3 covers 15 residues. Trimming took 5 bases from V and 1 from J, leaving 15 bases between them. Germline V gene data show CDR1 as SGHTA and CDR2 as FQGNSA. The CDR3 coding sequence is TGTGCCAGCAGCACATCCGGGAGTGAATCCTACGAGCAGTACTTC. Residues: CASSTSGSESYEQYF.

The table lists this clonotype with many counts. The CDR3 coding sequence is TGTGCCAGCAGCTCAAGCACAGGGATCGAGCAGTACTTC. Encoded protein: CASSSSTGIEQYF. This sequence joins TRBV7-2 and TRBJ2-7; D possibly corresponds to TRBD1 (6 bases). The germline CDR1 and CDR2 sequences are SGHTA and FQGNSA. The CDR3 covers 13 residues. With 4 bases removed from V and 6 bases from J, the gap between germline ends came to 13 bases.

This clonotype was counted at least ten times. This chain joins TRBV19 and TRBJ2-2; 11 bases line up with TRBD1. Losses at the gene ends were 5 bases for V and 4 bases for J; bases not matched to a gene: 0. This CDR3 has 14 residues. Germline V lookup: CDR1 LNHDA, CDR2 SQIVND (reference sequence). CDR3 in DNA: TGTGCCAGTAGTGGGACAGGGGGCACCGGGGAGCTGTTTTTT. This codes for CASSGTGGTGELFF.

V is TRBV20-1 and J is TRBJ1-3; possibly TRBD1 for D (5 bases). Per germline, CDR1 DFQATT and CDR2 SNEGSKA (reference sequence). Trimming left V 6 bases short and J 4 bases short, with 16 bases between. The CDR3 extends over 14 amino acids. The CDR3 sequence is CSAGGGGVGNTIYF. The CDR3 nucleotides read TGCAGTGCCGGGGGTGGAGGGGTCGGAAACACCATATATTTT.

The sample holds many counts of this clonotype. The rearrangement links TRBV20-1 to TRBJ2-7; D is undetermined. Germline V gives CDR1 DFQATT, CDR2 SNEGSKA (reference sequence). V shed 6 bases and J shed 2 bases, with 11 bases lying between them. The CDR3 sequence is 12 residues long. The CDR3 DNA reads TGCAGTGCCGACGATCAGGCCTACGAGCAGTACTTC. Protein: CSADDQAYEQYF.

The rearrangement joins TRBV12-3 or TRBV12-4 to TRBJ1-6, with D maybe TRBD1 (5 bases). The V and J ends lost 4 bases and 8 bases respectively, with 12 bases between them. The CDR3 has 14 residues. CDR3 sequence (DNA): TGTGCCAGCAGTTCGACAGAAGGGTATTCACCCCTCCACTTT. Amino acid sequence: CASSSTEGYSPLHF.

In this sample, this clonotype turned up many times. This sequence joins TRBV12-3 or TRBV12-4 and TRBJ2-7; 7 positions match TRBD2. J gave up 3 bases and V 6 bases, and 5 bases lay outside the gene matches. This CDR3 comprises 13 residues. The CDR3: CASSGLGDYEQYF. DNA for the CDR3: TGTGCCAGCAGCGGACTAGGGGACTACGAGCAGTACTTC.

This clonotype has more than one count but fewer than ten. V usage is TRBV6-2 or TRBV6-3 and J usage is TRBJ1-2, with 9 bases fitting TRBD1. This CDR3 is built from 14 residues. The V gene end was trimmed by 2 bases and the J gene end by 8 bases; junction bases not matched to a gene: 6. Germline CDR1 and CDR2: MNHEY and SVGEGT. CDR3: CASSYNWDRDGYTF. The CDR3 DNA sequence: TGTGCCAGCAGTTACAATTGGGACAGGGACGGCTACACCTTC.

This clonotype was picked up one time. V gene TRBV2 combines with J gene TRBJ2-3; TRBD2 might be the D (5 bases). The germline V gene has CDR1 SNHLY and CDR2 FYNNEI. The length of the CDR3 is 15 residues. V gave up 3 bases and J gave up 2 bases, with 12 bases separating them. For the CDR3, the DNA is TGTGCCAGCAGTGAGGCCGGGGTTCCCACAGATACGCAGTATTTT. Amino acid sequence: CASSEAGVPTDTQYF.

This clonotype was seen ten or more times. This CDR3 is CATSDHGQGSYEQYF. The CDR3 DNA follows: TGTGCCACCAGTGATCACGGACAGGGGTCCTACGAGCAGTACTTC. The chain links TRBV24-1 to TRBJ2-7; 9 bases fit TRBD1. CDR3 length equals 15 residues. The V and J ends lost 3 bases and 1 base, in that order; junction bases with no gene match: 3. Germline CDR1 KGHDR, CDR2 SFDVKD.

In its sample, this clonotype was seen many times. The chain is built from TRBV5-6 and TRBJ2-5, with TRBD1 as a possible D gene (5 bases). The V end lost 1 base, the J end lost 5 bases, and 18 bases lay between the germline ends. The CDR3 sequence is 16 residues long. Looked up from germline, CDR1 is SGHDT and CDR2 is YYEEEE. The DNA of the CDR3 is TGTGCCAGCAGCTTGATGGCAGGGAAGGTTGGGGAGACCCAGTACTTC. Encoded protein: CASSLMAGKVGETQYF.

This clonotype was counted once. The rearrangement links TRBV6-2 or TRBV6-3 to TRBJ2-7; D uncertain. Trimming left V 4 bases short and J 3 bases short, with 19 bases between. This CDR3 region has 16 residues. The germline V gene encodes CDR1 MNHEY and CDR2 SVGEGT. The CDR3 bases are TGTGCCAGCAGTTTATCGTGGCCTACGGCAGGCTACGAGCAGTACTTC. Its translation is CASSLSWPTAGYEQYF.

V usage is TRBV6-1 and J usage is TRBJ1-2, with no clear D. Trimming took 2 bases from V and 4 from J, leaving 14 bases between them. Per germline, CDR1 MNHNS and CDR2 SASEGT. This CDR3 comprises 15 residues. The CDR3 nucleotides read TGTGCCAGCAGTGAACGTGCCCCGCCGAGCTATGGCTACACCTTC. Amino acid sequence: CASSERAPPSYGYTF.

This clonotype was seen ten or more times. The chain is built from TRBV15 and TRBJ2-5; D is possibly TRBD2 (6 bases). V lost 3 bases and J 2 bases, leaving 16 bases between the germline ends. Germline assignment: CDR1 LNHNV and CDR2 YYDKDF (reference sequence). CDR3 size: 16 residues. The CDR3: CATSSLPGDRQETQYF. The CDR3 nucleotides read TGTGCCACCAGCAGCCTCCCGGGAGATCGGCAAGAGACCCAGTACTTC.

This clonotype was picked up many times. This sequence joins TRBV11-2 and TRBJ2-4, with 8 bases identical to TRBD1. Germline V gives CDR1 SGHAT, CDR2 FQNNGV. The CDR3 is 15 amino acids. V was clipped by 6 bases and J by 6 bases; unmatched bases: 10. The CDR3 region has the DNA TGTGCCAGCAGTCAGATGCAGGGGGCGGGAAACATTCAGTACTTC. Translating it yields CASSQMQGAGNIQYF.

The chain recombines TRBV12-3 or TRBV12-4 with TRBJ1-2; D might be TRBD1 (6 bases). CDR3 length: 18 residues. V was clipped by 5 bases and J by 7 bases, with 29 bases between them. The CDR3 loop is CASSTLGKGHRSSRGYTF. CDR3 nucleotide sequence: TGTGCCAGCAGTACCTTGGGGAAGGGACATCGGAGTTCTCGTGGCTACACCTTC.

The chain carries TRBV11-2 and TRBJ2-4; no definite D call. CDR3 length: 13 amino acids. The germline CDR1 and CDR2 sequences are SGHAT and FQNNGV. Trimming removed 5 bases from V and 2 bases from J, with 7 bases in between. For the CDR3, the DNA is TGTGCCAGCAGCCCCAGTACCAAAAACATTCAGTACTTC. Translated: CASSPSTKNIQYF.

This clonotype has ten or more counts. V is TRBV24-1 and J is TRBJ1-1; D is undetermined. Deletions cut 0 bases from V and 3 bases from J, with 10 bases between. This CDR3 is built from 15 residues. CDR1 KGHDR and CDR2 SFDVKD come from the germline V gene. CDR3 bases: TGTGCCACCAGTGATTTGCTGGACGGAGACACTGAAGCTTTCTTT. Translation gives CATSDLLDGDTEAFF.

The chain is built from TRBV7-6 and TRBJ2-5; possibly TRBD2 for D (5 bases). Trimming removed 1 base from V and 1 base from J, with 13 bases in between. This CDR3 has 16 amino acids. Per the germline V gene, CDR1 is SGHVS and CDR2 is FNYEAQ. The CDR3 sequence is CASSLGGFISQETQYF. The CDR3 DNA follows: TGTGCCAGCAGCTTAGGAGGGTTCATTAGCCAAGAGACCCAGTACTTC.

The V and J genes are TRBV11-2 and TRBJ2-7; D perhaps matches TRBD1 (6 bases). The CDR3 runs 15 residues. CDR1 SGHAT and CDR2 FQNNGV come from the germline V gene. V gave up 1 base and J gave up 0 bases, with 10 bases separating them. CDR3 protein: CASSLGTALSYEQYF. DNA of the CDR3: TGTGCCAGCAGCTTAGGGACAGCGCTCTCCTACGAGCAGTACTTC.